This TCR beta chain was obtained from a study of T cell changes during pregnancy in multiple sclerosis. Sequencing used immunoSEQ multiplex PCR; TCRdb keeps in-frame clones, though not all of them. Altogether 75,000 to 80,000 clones are present, 80% to 95% being singletons, with the ten largest covering less than 0.75%. The sequencing used peripheral blood, collected in the second trimester of pregnancy. The TCR originated in a female donor in good health, enrolled as a control in a pregnancy study.

The CDR3 DNA follows: TGTGCCAGCAGGCCGACAGGGGGACTGGGGGGCTACACCTTC. This sequence encodes CASRPTGGLGGYTF. V is TRBV27 and J is TRBJ1-2; 9 nucleotides align to TRBD1. CDR1 MNHEY and CDR2 SMNVEV come from the germline V gene (reference sequence). The CDR3 covers 14 residues. The ends lost 6 bases at V and 8 bases at J; junction bases unmatched: 10.